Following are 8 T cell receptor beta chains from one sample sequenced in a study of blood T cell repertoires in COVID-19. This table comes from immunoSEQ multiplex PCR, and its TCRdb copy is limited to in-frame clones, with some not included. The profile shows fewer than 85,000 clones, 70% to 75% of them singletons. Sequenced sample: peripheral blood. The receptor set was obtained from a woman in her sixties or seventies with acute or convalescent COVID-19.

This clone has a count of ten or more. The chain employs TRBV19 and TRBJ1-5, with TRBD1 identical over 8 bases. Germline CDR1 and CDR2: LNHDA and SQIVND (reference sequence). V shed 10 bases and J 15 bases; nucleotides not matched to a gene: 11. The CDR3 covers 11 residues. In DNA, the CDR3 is TGTGCCACCCGGTCAGGGGGCCAGGGGCATTTT. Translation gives CATRSGGQGHF.

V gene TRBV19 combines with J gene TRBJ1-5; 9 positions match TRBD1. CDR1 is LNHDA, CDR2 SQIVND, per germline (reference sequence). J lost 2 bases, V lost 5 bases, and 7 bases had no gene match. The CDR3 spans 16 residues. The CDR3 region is CASSPKDRGGNQPQHF. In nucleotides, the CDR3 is TGTGCCAGTAGTCCAAAGGACAGGGGCGGCAATCAGCCCCAGCATTTT.

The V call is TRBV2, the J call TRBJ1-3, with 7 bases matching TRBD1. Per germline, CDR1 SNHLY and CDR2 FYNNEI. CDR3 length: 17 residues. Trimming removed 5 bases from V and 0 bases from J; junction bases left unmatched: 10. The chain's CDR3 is CASSRRQGLASGNTIYF. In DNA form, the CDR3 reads TGTGCCAGCAGTAGAAGACAGGGACTAGCCTCTGGAAACACCATATATTTT.

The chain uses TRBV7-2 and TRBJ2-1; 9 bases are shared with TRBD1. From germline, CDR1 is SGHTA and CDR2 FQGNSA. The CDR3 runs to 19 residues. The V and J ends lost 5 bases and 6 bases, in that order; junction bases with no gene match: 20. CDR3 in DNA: TGTGCCAGCAGCGTTAGGGGACAGGGAGCTCCCGACCCCTTCAATGAGCAGTTCTTC. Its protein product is CASSVRGQGAPDPFNEQFF.

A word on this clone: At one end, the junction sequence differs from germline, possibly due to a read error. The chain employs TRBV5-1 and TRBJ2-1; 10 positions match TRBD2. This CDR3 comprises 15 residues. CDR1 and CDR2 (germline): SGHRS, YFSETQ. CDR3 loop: CANSYTSGVLWEQFF. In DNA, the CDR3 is TGCGCCAACAGCTATACTAGCGGGGTCCTTTGGGAGCAGTTCTTC.

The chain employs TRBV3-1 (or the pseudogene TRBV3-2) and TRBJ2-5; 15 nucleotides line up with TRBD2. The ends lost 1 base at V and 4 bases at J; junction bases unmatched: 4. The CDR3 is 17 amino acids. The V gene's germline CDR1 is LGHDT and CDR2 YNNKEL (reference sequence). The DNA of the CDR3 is TGTGCCAGCAGCCAAGGGACTAGCGGGAGGGGTCGAGAGACCCAGTACTTC. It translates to CASSQGTSGRGRETQYF.

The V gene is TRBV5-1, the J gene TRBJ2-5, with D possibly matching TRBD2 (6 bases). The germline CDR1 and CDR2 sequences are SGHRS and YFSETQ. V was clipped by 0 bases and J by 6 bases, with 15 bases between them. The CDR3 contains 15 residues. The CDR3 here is CASSLGYGDLKTQYF. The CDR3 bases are TGCGCCAGCAGCTTGGGTTATGGGGACTTGAAGACCCAGTACTTC.

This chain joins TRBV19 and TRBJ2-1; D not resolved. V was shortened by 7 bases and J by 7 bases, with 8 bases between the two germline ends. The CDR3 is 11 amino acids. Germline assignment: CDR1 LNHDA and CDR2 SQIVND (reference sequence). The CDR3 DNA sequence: TGTGCCAGTAACTCTCGTAATGAGCAGTTCTTC. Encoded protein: CASNSRNEQFF.